This entry concerns a single T cell receptor beta chain. Its antigen is not identified. This sample is drawn from a study of shared clonotypes between healthy human individuals. Study details: Each donor's CD8 memory used one plate, CD8 naive two, each CD4 subset three.

V shed 4 bases and J 8 bases; nucleotides not matched to a gene: 8. From germline, CDR1 is MDHEN and CDR2 SYDVKM. CDR3 length: 17 amino acids. This table comes from immunoSEQ multiplex PCR, and its TCRdb copy is limited to in-frame clones, with some not included. In the table there are 2 million to 2.5 million clones, 93% of which are singletons. Regarding the study as a whole: For sorted subsets, rarefaction showed incomplete sequencing despite large depth. Non-shared clonotypes had lower generation probabilities than clonotypes shared by all four sorted-subset donors. It was the few donors that limited the genetic and exposure-history diversity represented.

The sequence was obtained from a man in his late teens or twenties in good health. Some clones in this sample may be carry-over from other donors' samples. This sequence joins TRBV28 and TRBJ2-1, with 16 positions matching TRBD2. Sequencing input: naive CD4+ T cells from PBMCs. Subset meaning: CD45RA+ positively selected. The CDR3 spells CASSSPGTSGRGDEQFF. The CDR3, as DNA: TGTGCCAGCAGTTCCCCTGGGACTAGCGGGAGGGGAGATGAGCAGTTCTTC.